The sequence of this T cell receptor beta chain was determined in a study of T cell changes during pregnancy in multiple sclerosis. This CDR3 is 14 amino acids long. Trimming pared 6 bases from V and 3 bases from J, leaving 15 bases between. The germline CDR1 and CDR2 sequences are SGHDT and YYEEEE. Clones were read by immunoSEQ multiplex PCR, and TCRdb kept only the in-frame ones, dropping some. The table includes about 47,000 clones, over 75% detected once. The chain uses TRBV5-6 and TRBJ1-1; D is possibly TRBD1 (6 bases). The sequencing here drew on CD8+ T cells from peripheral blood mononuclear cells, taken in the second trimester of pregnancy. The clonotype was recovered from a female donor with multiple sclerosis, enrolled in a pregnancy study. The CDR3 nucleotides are TGTGCCAGCATCCCTGGGGGGGGCTACACTGAAGCTTTCTTT. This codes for CASIPGGGYTEAFF. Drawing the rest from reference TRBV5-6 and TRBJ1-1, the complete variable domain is DAGVTQSPTHLIKTRGQQVTLRCSPKSGHDTVSWYQQALGQGPQFIFQYYEEEERQRGNFPDRFSGHQFPNYSSELNVNALLLGDSALYLCASIPGGGYTEAFFGQGTRLTVV.